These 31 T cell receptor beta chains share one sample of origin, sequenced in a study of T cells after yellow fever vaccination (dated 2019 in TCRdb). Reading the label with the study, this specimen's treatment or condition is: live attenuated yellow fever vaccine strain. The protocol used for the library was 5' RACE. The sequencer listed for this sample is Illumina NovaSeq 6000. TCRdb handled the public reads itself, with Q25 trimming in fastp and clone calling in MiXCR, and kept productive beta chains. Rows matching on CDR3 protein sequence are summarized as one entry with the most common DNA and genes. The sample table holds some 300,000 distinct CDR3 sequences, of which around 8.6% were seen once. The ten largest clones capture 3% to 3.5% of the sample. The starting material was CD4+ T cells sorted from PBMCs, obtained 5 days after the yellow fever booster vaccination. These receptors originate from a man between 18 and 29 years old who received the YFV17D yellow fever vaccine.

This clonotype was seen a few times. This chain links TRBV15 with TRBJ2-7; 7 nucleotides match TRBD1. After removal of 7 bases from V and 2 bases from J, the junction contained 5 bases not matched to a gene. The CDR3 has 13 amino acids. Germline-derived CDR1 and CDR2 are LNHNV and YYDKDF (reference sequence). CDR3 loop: CATTRTGTYEQYF. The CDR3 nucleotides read TGTGCCACCACCCGGACAGGAACCTACGAGCAGTACTTC.

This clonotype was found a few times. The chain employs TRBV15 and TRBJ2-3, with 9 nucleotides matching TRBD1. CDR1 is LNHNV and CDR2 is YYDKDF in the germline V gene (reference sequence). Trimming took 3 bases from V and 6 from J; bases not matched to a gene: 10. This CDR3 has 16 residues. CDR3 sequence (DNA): TGTGCCACCAGCAGCCCGGGACAGGGAGCTTCGGATACGCAGTATTTT. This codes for CATSSPGQGASDTQYF.

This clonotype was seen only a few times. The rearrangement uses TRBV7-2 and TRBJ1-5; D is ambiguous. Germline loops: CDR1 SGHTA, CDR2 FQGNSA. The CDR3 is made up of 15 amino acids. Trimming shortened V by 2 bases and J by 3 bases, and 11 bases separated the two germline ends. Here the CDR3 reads CASSLSGPLNQPQHF. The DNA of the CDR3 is TGTGCCAGCAGCTTATCAGGTCCCCTCAATCAGCCCCAGCATTTT.

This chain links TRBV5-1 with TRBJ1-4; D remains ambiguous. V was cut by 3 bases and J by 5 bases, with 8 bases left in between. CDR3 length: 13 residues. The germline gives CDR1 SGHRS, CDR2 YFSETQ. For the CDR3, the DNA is TGCGCCAGCAGCTCCATCCCCAATGAAAAACTGTTTTTT. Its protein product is CASSSIPNEKLFF.

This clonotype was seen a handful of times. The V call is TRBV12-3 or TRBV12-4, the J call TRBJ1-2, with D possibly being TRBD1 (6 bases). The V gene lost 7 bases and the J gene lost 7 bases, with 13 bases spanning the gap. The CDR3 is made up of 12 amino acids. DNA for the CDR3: TGTGCCAGCACTTCCCGAGGGGGTGGCTACACCTTC. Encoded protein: CASTSRGGGYTF.

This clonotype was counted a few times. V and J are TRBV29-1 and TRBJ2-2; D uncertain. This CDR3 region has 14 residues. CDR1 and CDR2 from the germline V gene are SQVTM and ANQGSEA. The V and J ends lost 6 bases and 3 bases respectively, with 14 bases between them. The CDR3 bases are TGCAGCGTCTACCTAGGGCTGCACACCGGGGAGCTGTTTTTT. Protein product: CSVYLGLHTGELFF.

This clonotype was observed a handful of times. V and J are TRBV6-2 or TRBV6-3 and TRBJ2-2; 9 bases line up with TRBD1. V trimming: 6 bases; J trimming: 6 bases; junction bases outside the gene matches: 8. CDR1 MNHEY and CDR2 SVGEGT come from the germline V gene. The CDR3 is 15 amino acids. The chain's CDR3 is CASSTGTGIAGELFF. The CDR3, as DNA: TGTGCCAGCAGCACCGGGACAGGGATCGCCGGGGAGCTGTTTTTT.

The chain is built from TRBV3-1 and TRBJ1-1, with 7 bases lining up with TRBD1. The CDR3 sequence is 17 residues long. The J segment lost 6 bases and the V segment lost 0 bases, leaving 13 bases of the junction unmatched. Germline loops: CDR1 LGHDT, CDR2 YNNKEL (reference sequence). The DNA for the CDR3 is TGTGCCAGCAGCCAAGAAAGGGGGCTAGGTTCGAGGGCTGAAGCTTTCTTT. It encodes CASSQERGLGSRAEAFF.

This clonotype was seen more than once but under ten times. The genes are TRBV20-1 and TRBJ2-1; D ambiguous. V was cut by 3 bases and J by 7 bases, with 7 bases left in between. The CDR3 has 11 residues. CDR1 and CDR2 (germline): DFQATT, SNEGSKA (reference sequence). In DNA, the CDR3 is TGCAGTGCTAGTCCGTATAATGAGCAGTTCTTC. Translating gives CSASPYNEQFF.

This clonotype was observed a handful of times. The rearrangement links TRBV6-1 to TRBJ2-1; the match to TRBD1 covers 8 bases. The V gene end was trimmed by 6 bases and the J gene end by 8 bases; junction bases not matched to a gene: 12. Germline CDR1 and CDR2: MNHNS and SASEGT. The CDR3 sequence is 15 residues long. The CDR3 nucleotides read TGTGCCAGCAGGGGGGCGGGACAGGATCATTATGAGCAGTTCTTC. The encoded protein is CASRGAGQDHYEQFF.

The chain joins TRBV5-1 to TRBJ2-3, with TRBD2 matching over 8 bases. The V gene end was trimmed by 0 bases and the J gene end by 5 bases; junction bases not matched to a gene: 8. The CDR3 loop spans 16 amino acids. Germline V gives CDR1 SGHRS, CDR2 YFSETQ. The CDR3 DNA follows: TGCGCCAGCAGCTTGGCGGCGGGGGGAGTGGAAGATACGCAGTATTTT. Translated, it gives CASSLAAGGVEDTQYF. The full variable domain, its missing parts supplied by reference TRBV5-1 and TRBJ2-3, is KAGVTQTPRYLIKTRGQQVTLSCSPISGHRSVSWYQQTPGQGLQFLFEYFSETQRNKGNFPGRFSGRQFSNSRSEMNVSTLELGDSALYLCASSLAAGGVEDTQYFGPGTRLTVL.

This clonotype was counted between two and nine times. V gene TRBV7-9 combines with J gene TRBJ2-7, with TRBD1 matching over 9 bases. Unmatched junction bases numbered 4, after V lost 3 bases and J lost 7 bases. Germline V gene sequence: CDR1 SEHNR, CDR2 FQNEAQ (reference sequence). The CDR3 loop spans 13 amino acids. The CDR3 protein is CASSFTGGAEQYF. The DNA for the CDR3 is TGTGCCAGCAGCTTTACAGGGGGCGCGGAGCAGTACTTC.

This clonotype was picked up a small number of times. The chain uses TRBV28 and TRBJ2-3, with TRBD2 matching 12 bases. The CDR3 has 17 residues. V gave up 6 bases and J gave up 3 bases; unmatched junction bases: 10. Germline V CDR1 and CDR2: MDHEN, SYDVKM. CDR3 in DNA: TGTGCCAGCAGCATATCGGGACTAGCGGGTTTTACAGATACGCAGTATTTT. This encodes CASSISGLAGFTDTQYF.

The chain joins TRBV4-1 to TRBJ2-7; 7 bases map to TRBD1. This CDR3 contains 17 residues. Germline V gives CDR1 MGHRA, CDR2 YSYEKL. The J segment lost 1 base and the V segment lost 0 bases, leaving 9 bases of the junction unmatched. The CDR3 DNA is TGCGCCAGCAGCCAAGACTCGAACCCAGGGGGATCCTACGAGCAGTACGTC. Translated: CASSQDSNPGGSYEQYV.

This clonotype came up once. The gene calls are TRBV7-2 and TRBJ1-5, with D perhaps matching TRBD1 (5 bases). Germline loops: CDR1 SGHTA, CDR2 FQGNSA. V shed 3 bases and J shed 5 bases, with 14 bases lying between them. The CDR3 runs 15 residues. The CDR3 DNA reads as TGTGCCAGCAGCTTGGGGCCCGACGGTTATCAGCCCCAGCATTTT. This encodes CASSLGPDGYQPQHF.

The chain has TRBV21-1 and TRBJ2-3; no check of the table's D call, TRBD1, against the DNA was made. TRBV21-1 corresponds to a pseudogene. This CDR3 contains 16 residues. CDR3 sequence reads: CASSKGYAGAANTQYF. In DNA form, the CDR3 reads TGTGCCAGCAGCAAAGGTTACGCGGGGGCCGCTAATACGCAGTATTTT.

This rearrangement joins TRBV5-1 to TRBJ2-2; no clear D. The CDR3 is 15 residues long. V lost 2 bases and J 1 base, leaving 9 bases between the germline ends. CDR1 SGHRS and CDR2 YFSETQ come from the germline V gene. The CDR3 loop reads CASSFRLMNTGELFF. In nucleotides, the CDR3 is TGCGCCAGCAGCTTCCGACTGATGAACACCGGGGAGCTGTTTTTT.

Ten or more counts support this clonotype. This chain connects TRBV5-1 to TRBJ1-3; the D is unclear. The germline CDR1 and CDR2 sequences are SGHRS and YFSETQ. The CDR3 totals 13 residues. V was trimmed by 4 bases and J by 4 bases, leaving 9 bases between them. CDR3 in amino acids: CASSPPGGNTIYF. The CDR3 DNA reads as TGCGCCAGCAGCCCGCCGGGGGGAAACACCATATATTTT.

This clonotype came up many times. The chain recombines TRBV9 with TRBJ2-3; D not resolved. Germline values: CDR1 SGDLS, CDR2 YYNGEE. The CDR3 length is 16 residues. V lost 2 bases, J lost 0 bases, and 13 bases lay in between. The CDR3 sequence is CASSVPHGKSTDTQYF. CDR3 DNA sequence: TGTGCCAGCAGCGTTCCCCATGGTAAAAGCACAGATACGCAGTATTTT.

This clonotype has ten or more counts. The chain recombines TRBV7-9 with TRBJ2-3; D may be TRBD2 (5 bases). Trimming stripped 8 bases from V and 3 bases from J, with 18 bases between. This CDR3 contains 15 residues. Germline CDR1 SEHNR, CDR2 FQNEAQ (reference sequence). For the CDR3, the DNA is TGTGCCAGCTGGACTCGGGGAAATTTGACAGATACGCAGTATTTT. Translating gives CASWTRGNLTDTQYF.

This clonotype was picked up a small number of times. The CDR3 DNA follows: TGTGCCAGCAGCTTAGCACTAGCGGGGGGCGAGCCCATTCAGTACTTC. As protein: CASSLALAGGEPIQYF. This chain links TRBV7-8 with TRBJ2-4; 12 positions agree with TRBD2. V gave up 0 bases and J gave up 9 bases; unmatched junction bases: 6. The CDR3 loop spans 16 amino acids. CDR1 SGHVS and CDR2 FQNEAQ come from the germline V gene.

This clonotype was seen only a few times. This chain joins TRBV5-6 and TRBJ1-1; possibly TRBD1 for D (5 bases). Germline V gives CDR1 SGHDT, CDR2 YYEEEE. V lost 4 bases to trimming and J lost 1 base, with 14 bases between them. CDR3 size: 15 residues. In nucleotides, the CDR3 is TGTGCCAGCAGCAATGACAGCTCTTGGAACACTGAAGCTTTCTTT. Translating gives CASSNDSSWNTEAFF.

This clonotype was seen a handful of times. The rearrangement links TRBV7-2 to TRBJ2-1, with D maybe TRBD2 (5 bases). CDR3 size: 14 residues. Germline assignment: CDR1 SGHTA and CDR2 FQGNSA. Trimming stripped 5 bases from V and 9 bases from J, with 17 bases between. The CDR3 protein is CASSPDGVRGEQFF. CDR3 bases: TGTGCCAGCAGCCCAGACGGGGTACGAGGTGAGCAGTTCTTC.

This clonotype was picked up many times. Here the CDR3 reads CASSLRSGPGSPLHF. The DNA of the CDR3 is TGTGCCAGCAGCTTAAGATCGGGGCCGGGTTCACCCCTCCACTTT. This rearrangement joins TRBV7-3 to TRBJ1-6, with D possibly being TRBD1 (5 bases). The CDR3 loop spans 15 amino acids. V gave up 1 base and J gave up 9 bases, with 13 bases separating them. Germline CDR1 is SGHTA and CDR2 is FQGTGA.

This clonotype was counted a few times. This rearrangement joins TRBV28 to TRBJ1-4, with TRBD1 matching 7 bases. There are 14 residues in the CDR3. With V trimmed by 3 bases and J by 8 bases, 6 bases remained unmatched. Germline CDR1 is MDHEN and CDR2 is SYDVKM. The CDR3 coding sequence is TGTGCCAGCAGTTTGACAGGGATAGGAGAAAAACTGTTTTTT. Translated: CASSLTGIGEKLFF.

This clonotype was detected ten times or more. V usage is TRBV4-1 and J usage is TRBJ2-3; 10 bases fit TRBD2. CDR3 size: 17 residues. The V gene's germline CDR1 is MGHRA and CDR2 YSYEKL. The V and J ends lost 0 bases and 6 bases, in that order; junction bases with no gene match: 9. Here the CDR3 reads CASSQDGASGGADTQYF. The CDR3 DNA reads TGCGCCAGCAGCCAAGATGGGGCAAGCGGGGGGGCCGATACGCAGTATTTT.

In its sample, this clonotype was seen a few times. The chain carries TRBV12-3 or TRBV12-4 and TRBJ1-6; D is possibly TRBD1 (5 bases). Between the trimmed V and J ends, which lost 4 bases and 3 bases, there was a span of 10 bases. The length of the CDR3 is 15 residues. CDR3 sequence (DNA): TGTGCCAGCAGTTCTCGGGACGGCTATAATTCACCCCTCCACTTT. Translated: CASSSRDGYNSPLHF.

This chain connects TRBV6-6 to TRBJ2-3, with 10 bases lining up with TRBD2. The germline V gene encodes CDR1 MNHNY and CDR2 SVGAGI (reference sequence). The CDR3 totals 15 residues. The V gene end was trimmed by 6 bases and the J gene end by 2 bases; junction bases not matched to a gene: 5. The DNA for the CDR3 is TGTGCCAGCAGCCTGGGACTAGCGAACACAGATACGCAGTATTTT. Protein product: CASSLGLANTDTQYF.

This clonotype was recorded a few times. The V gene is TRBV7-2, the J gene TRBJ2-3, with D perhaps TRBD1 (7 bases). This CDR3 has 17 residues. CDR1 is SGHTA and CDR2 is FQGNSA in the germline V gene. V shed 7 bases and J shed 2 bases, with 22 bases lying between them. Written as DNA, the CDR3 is TGTGCCAGCAACCCCAGCGGCAGGGGGGCACTCACAGATACGCAGTATTTT. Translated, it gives CASNPSGRGALTDTQYF.

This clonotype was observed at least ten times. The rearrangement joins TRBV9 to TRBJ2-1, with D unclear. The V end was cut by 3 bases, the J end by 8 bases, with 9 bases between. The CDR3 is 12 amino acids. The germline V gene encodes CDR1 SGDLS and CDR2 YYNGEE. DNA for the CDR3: TGTGCCAGCAGCGGGAGTTACGATGAGCAGTTCTTC. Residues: CASSGSYDEQFF.

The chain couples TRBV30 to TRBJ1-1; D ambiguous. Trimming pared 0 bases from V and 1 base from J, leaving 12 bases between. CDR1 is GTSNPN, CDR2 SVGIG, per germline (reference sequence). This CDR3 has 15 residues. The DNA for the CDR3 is TGTGCCTGGAGTGTAAGTGGTAGTTGGAACACTGAAGCTTTCTTT. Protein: CAWSVSGSWNTEAFF.